This T cell receptor (beta chain) emerged from a study of CD8+ T cells in alopecia areata. About the research overall: Patients in the treated group were given tofacitinib by mouth, 5 to 10 mg twice a day.

Treatment here: oral pan-JAK inhibitor, 5-10 mg twice daily. Cell sorting on a FACSAria was used to separate CD4+ and CD8+ T cells from the PBMCs. The table lists this clone with a few counts. Its specificity is unknown. RNA was isolated and reverse transcribed to cDNA, the sequencing template. The repertoire was sequenced with immunoSEQ multiplex PCR; TCRdb's copy has only in-frame clones and lacks some. The repertoire has a few hundred thousand clones, approximately 40% of them found once; the top ten carry roughly 2.6%. J gave up 3 bases and V 0 bases, and 8 bases lay outside the gene matches. CDR1 is SNHLY and CDR2 is FYNNEI in the germline V gene. CDR3 length: 17 residues. Study-level points and caveats: Under tofacitinib, numerous expanded lesional clonotypes remained detectable in scalp and blood. With patients, TCR sharing proved less clear than in mice, a difference possibly related to HLA.

Sample: CD4+ T cells sorted from blood, taken at approximately week 37, from a patient treated with tofacitinib. The clonotype originates from a human donor with alopecia areata. The gene calls are TRBV2 and TRBJ2-3; TRBD2 matches 8 bases. CDR3 nucleotides: TGTGCCAGCAGTGAAGCTTCTAGCGGGCGGGTAACAGATACGCAGTATTTT. Translation: CASSEASSGRVTDTQYF.